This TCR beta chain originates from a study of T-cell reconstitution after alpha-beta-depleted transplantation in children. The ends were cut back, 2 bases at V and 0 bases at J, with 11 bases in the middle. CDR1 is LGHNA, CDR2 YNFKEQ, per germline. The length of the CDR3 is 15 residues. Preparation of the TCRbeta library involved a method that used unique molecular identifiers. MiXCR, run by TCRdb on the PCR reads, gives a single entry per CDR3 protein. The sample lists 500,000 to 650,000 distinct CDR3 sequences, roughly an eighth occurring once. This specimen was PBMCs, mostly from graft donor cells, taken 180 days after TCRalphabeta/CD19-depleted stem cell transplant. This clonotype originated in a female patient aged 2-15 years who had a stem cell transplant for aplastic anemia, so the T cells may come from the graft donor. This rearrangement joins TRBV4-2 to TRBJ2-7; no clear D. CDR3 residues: CASSQMTRRSYEQYF. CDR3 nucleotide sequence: TGTGCCAGCAGCCAAATGACACGACGCTCCTACGAGCAGTACTTC.